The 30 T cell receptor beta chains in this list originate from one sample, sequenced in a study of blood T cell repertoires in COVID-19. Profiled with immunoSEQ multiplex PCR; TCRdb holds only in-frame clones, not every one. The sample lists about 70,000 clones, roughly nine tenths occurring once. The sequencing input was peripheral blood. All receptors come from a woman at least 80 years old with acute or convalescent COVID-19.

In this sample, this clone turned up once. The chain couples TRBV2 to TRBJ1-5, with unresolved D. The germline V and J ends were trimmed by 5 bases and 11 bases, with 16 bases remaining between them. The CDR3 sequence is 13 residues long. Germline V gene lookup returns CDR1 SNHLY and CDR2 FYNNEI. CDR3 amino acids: CASSTPRYIAQHF. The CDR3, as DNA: TGTGCCAGCAGTACCCCGCGATATATAGCCCAGCATTTT.

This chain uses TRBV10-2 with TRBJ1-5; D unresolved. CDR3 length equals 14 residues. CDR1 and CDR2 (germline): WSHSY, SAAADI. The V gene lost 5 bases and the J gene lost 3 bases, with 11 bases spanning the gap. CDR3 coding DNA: TGCGCCAGCAGTCCTGACAACCCCAATCAGCCCCAGCATTTT. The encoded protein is CASSPDNPNQPQHF.

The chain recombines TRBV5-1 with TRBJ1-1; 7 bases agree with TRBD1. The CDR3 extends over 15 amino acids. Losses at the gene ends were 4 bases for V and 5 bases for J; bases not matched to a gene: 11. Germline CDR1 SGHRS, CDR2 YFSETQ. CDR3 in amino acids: CASSPRQGWGTEAFF. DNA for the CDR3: TGCGCCAGCAGCCCCCGACAGGGATGGGGAACTGAAGCTTTCTTT.

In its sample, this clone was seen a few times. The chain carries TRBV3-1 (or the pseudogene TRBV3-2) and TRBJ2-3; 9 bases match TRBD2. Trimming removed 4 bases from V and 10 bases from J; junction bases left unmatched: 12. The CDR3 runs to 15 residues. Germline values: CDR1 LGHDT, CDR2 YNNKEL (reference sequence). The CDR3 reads CASSPRSGREGAQYF. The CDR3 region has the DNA TGTGCCAGCAGCCCAAGATCTGGGCGGGAGGGGGCGCAGTATTTT.

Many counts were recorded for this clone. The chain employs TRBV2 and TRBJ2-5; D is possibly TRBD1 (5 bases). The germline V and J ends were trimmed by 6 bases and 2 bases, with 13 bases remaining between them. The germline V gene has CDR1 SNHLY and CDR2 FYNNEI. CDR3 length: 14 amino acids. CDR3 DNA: TGTGCCAGCAGCCTCGGACACCTACAAGAGACCCAGTACTTC. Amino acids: CASSLGHLQETQYF.

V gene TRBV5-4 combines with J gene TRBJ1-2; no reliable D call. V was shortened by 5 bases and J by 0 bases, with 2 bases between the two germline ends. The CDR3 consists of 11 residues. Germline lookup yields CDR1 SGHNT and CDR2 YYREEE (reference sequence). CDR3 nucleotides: TGTGCCAGCAGTACTAACTATGGCTACACCTTC. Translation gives CASSTNYGYTF.

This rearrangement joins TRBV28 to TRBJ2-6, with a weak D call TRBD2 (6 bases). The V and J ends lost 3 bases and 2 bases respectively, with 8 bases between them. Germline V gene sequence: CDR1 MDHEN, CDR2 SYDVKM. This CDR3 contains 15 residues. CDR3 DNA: TGTGCCAGCAGTTTTAGCGGAGCTGGGGCCAACGTCCTGACTTTC. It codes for CASSFSGAGANVLTF.

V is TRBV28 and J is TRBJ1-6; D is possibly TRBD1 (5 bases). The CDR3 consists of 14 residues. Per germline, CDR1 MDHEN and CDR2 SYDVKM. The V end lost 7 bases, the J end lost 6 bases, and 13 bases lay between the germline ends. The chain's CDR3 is CASNADSSNSPLHF. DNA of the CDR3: TGTGCCAGCAACGCAGACAGCTCTAATTCACCCCTCCACTTT. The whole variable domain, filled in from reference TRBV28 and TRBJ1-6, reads DVKVTQSSRYLVKRTGEKVFLECVQDMDHENMFWYRQDPGLGLRLIYFSYDVKMKEKGDIPEGYSVSREKKERFSLILESASTNQTSMYLCASNADSSNSPLHFGNGTRLTVT.

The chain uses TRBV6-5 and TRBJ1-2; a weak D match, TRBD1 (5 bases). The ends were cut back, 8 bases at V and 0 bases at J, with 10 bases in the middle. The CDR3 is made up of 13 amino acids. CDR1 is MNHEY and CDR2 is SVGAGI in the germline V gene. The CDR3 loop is CASSTTANYGYTF. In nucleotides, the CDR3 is TGTGCCAGCTCCACGACAGCTAACTATGGCTACACCTTC.

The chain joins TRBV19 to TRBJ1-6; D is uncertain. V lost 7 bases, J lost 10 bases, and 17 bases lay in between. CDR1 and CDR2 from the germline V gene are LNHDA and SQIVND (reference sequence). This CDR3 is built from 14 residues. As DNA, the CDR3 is TGTGCCAGTAACGCCGGTGCAGGTCAGTCACCCCTCCACTTT. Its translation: CASNAGAGQSPLHF.

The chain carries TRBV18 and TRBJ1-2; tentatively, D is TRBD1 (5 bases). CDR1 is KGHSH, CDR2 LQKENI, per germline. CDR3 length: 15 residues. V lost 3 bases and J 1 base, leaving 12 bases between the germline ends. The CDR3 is CASSPSGGFNYGYTF. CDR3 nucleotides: TGTGCCAGCTCACCCTCGGGGGGATTTAACTATGGCTACACCTTC.

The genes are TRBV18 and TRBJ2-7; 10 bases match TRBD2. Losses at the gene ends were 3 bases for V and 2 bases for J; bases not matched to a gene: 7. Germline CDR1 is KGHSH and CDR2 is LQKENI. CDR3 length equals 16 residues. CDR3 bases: TGTGCCAGCTCACCGTCTAGCGGGGGATTAGCCTACGAGCAGTACTTC. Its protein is CASSPSSGGLAYEQYF.

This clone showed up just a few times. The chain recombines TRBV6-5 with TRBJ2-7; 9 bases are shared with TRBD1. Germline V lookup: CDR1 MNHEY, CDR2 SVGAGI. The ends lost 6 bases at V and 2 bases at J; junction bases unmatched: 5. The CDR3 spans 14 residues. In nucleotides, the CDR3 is TGTGCCAGCAGACAGGGGGCACAACCCTACGAGCAGTACTTC. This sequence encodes CASRQGAQPYEQYF.

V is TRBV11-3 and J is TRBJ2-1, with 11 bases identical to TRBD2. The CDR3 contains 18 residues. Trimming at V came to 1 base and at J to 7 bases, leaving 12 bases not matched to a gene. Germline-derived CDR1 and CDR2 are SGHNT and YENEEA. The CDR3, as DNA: TGTGCCAGCAGCTTAGGTCGACTAGCGGGAAAGGGTTATAATGAGCAGTTCTTC. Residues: CASSLGRLAGKGYNEQFF.

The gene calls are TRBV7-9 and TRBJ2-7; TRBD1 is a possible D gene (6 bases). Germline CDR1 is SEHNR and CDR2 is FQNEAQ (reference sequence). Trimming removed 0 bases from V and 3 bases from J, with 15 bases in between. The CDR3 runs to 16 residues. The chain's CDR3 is CASSLAEGTRDYEQYF. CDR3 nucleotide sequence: TGTGCCAGCAGCTTAGCCGAAGGGACAAGGGACTACGAGCAGTACTTC. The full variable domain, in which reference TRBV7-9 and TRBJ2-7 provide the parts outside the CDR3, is DTGVSQNPRHKITKRGQNVTFRCDPISEHNRLYWYRQTLGQGPEFLTYFQNEAQLEKSRLLSDRFSAERPKGSFSTLEIQRTEQGDSAMYLCASSLAEGTRDYEQYFGPGTRLTVT.

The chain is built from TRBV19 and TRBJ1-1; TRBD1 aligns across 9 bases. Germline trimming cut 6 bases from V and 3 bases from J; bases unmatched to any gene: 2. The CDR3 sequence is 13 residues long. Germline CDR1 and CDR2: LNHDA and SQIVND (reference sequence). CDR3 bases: TGTGCCAGTAGCGACAGGGGGGACACTGAAGCTTTCTTT. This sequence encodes CASSDRGDTEAFF.

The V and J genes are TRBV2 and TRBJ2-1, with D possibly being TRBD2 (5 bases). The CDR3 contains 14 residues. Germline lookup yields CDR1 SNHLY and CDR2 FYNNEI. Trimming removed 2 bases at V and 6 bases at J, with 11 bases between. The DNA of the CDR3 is TGTGCCAGCAGTGAAAGGCTAGCCTCCAATGAGCAGTTCTTC. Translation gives CASSERLASNEQFF.

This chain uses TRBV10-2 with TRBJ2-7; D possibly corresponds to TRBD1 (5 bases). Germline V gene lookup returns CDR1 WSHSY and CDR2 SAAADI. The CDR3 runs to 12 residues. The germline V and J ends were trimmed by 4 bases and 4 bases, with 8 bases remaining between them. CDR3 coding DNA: TGCGCCAGCAGTGCCAGGGAATACGAGCAGTACTTC. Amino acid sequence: CASSAREYEQYF.

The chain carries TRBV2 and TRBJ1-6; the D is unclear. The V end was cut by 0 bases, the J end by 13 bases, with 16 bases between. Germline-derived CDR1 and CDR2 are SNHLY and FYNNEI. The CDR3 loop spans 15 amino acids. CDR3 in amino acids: CASSEAATGTAPLHF. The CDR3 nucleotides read TGTGCCAGCAGTGAAGCCGCGACCGGAACAGCTCCCCTCCACTTT. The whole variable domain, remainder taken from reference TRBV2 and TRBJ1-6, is EPEVTQTPSHQVTQMGQEVILRCVPISNHLYFYWYRQILGQKVEFLVSFYNNEISEKSEIFDDQFSVERPDGSNFTLKIRSTKLEDSAMYFCASSEAATGTAPLHFGNGTRLTVT.

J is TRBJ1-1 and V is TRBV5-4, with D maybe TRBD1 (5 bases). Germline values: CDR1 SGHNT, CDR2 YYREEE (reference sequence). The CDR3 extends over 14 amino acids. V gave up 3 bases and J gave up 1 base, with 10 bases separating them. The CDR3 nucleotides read TGTGCCAGCAGCTCAATTACAGGGAACACTGAAGCTTTCTTT. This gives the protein CASSSITGNTEAFF.

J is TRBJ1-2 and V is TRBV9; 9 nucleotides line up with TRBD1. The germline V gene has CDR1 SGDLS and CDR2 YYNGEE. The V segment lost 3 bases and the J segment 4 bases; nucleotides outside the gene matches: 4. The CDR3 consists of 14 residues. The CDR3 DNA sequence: TGTGCCAGCAGCGCTACAGGGGGCCTCTATGGCTACACCTTC. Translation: CASSATGGLYGYTF.

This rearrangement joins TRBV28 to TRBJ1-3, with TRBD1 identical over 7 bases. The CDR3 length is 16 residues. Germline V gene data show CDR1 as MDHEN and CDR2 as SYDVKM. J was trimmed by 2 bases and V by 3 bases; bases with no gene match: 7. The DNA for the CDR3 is TGTGCCAGCAGTTTCACAGGGGAAATGGCTGGAAACACCATATATTTT. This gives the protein CASSFTGEMAGNTIYF.

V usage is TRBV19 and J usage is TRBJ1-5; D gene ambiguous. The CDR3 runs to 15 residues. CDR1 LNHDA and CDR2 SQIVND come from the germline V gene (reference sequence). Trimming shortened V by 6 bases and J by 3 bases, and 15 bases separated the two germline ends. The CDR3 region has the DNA TGTGCCAGTAGACGACGGGGTCGTGACAATCAGCCCCAGCATTTT. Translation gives CASRRRGRDNQPQHF.

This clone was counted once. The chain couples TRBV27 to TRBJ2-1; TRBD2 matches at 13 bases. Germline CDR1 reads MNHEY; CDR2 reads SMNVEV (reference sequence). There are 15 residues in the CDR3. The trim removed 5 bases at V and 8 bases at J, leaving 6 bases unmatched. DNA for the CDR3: TGTGCCAGCAGTCGGACTAGCGGGAGATGGGATGAGCAGTTCTTC. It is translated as CASSRTSGRWDEQFF.

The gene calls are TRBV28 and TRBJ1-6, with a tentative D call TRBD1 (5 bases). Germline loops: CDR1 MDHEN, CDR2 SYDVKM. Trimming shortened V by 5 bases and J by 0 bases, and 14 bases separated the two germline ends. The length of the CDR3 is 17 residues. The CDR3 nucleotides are TGTGCCAGCAGTCTCCCTTTTCAGGGCTCCTATAATTCACCCCTCCACTTT. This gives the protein CASSLPFQGSYNSPLHF.

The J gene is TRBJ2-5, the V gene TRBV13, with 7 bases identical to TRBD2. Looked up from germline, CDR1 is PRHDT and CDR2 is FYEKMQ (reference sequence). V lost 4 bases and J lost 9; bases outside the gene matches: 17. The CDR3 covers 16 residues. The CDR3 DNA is TGTGCCAGCAGCTGGGGGGGAGGGACTCCCGGCGGCCCCCAGTACTTC. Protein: CASSWGGGTPGGPQYF.

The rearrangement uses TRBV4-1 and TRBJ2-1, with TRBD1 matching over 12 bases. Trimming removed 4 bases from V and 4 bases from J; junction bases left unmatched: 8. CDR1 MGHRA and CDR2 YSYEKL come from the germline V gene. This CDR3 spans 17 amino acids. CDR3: CASSLAGTGGSYNEQFF. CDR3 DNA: TGCGCCAGCAGCCTTGCCGGGACAGGGGGCTCTTACAATGAGCAGTTCTTC.

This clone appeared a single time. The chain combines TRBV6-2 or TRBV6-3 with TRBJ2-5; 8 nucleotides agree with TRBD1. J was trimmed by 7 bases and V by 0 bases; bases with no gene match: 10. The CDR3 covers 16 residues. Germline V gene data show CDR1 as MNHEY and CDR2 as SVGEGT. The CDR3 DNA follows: TGTGCCAGCAGTTACTCGTCGGCAGGGGGCGGTGGGACCCAGTACTTC. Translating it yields CASSYSSAGGGGTQYF.

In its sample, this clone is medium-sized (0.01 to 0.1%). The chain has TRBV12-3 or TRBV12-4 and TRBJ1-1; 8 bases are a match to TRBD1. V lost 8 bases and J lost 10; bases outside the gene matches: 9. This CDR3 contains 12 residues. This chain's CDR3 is CASEDRTGRAFF. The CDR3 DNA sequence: TGTGCCAGCGAAGACAGGACAGGGAGAGCTTTCTTT.

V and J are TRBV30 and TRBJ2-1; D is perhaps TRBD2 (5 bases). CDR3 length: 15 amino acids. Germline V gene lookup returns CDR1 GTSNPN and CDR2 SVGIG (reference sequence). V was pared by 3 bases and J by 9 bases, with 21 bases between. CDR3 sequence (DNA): TGTGCCTGGAGAACGTCGAGGCGGGTAAACGGTGAGCAGTTCTTC. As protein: CAWRTSRRVNGEQFF. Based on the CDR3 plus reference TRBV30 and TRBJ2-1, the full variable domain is SQTIHQWPATLVQPVGSPLSLECTVEGTSNPNLYWYRQAAGRGLQLLFYSVGIGQISSEVPQNLSASRPQDRQFILSSKKLLLSDSGFYLCAWRTSRRVNGEQFFGPGTRLTVL.